This T cell receptor beta chain was identified in a study of T-cell memory formation after mild COVID-19. Germline loops: CDR1 SEHNR, CDR2 FQNEAQ (reference sequence). This CDR3 has 13 amino acids. V was cut by 7 bases and J by 8 bases, with 12 bases left in between. Study outcomes and limitations: In pre-infection memory, a portion of responding clones appeared, which suggested that cross-reactive memory joined.

TCRdb analysed the 5' RACE reads with MiXCR anew, one entry per CDR3 protein. The sample lists more than 14,000 distinct CDR3 sequences, around a fifth occurring once. This clonotype was detected many times. What it recognizes is unknown. The clonotype comes from a man aged 18-30 years who had mild COVID-19 (a few samples of this study predate the infection). Cell type and time point are not known. The chain combines TRBV7-9 with TRBJ1-6; D is undetermined. What was sequenced was PBMCs or a T cell subset sorted from them (not recorded which). CDR3 nucleotides: TGTGCCAGCAATTCCCCGTGGGATTCACCCCTCCACTTT. Its translation: CASNSPWDSPLHF.